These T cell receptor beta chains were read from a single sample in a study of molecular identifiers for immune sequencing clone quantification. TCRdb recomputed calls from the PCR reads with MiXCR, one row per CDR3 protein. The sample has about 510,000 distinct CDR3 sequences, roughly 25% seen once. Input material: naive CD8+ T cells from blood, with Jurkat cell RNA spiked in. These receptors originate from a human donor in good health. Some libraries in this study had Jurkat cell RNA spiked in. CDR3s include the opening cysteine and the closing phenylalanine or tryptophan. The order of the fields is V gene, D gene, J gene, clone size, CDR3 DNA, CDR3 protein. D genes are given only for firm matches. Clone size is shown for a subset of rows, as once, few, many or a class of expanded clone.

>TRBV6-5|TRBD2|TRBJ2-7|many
TGTGCCAGCAGTTACCAGCGGGAGGCTGACGAGCAGTACTTC
CASSYQREADEQYF
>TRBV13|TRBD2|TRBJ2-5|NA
TGTGCCAGCAGCTTAGGCCCAATGGGGGGGATGATGGAGACCCAGTACTTC
CASSLGPMGGMMETQYF
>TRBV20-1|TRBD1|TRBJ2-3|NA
TGCAGTGCTAAGGGTTTAGGGACAGATACGCGGTATTTT
CSAKGLGTDTRYF
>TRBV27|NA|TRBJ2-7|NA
TGTGCCAGCAGTGGGACCGGGACGGTCTACGAGCAGTACTTC
CASSGTGTVYEQYF
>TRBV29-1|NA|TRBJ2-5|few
TGCAGCGCCCGAGCACGGTACCAAGAGACCCAGTACTTC
CSARARYQETQYF
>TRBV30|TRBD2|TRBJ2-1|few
TGTGCCTGGAGCCAACCTCAGCGGGATATGTTCTTC
CAWSQPQRDMFF
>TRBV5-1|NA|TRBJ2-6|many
TGCGCCAGCAGCTTGGACAGTCCCTTTATCCTTTCTGGGGCCAACGTCCTGACTTTC
CASSLDSPFILSGANVLTF
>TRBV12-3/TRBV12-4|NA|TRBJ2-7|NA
TGTGCCAGCAGTTTAGGGTGGGGCGAGCAGTACTTC
CASSLGWGEQYF
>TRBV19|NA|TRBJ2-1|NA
TGTGCCAGTAGTATCCTCACAGGGTCGGAGGAGCAGTTCTTC
CASSILTGSEEQFF
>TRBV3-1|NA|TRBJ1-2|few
TGTGCCAGCAGCCAAGAGGGAGGGTCTCTGAAGTATGGCTACACCTTC
CASSQEGGSLKYGYTF
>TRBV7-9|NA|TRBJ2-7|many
TGTGCCAGCAGCTTAGTTGGCAGCTACTACGAGCAGTACTTC
CASSLVGSYYEQYF
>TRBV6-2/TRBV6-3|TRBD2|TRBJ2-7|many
TGTGCCAGCAGCCCCTTCAAGCGGGAGGTACAGGAGCAGTACTTC
CASSPFKREVQEQYF
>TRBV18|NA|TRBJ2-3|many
TGTGCCAGCTCACGGCCGGGACTCGGAGGCGCAGATACGCAGTATTTT
CASSRPGLGGADTQYF
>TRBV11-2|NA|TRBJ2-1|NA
TGTGCCAGCAGCTTAATGGTTTCTGGGGGGCCCTACAATGAGCCGTTCTTC
CASSLMVSGGPYNEPFF
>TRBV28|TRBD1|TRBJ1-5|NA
TGTGCCAGCAGTATCCAGGGGGCGCTTCAGCCCCAGCATTTT
CASSIQGALQPQHF
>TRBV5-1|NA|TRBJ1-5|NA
TGCGCCAGCAGCTTGGATTTCGGTGTTCAGCCCCAGCATTTT
CASSLDFGVQPQHF
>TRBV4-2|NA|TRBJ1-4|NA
TGTGCCAGCAGCCATGGGGGTGAAAAACTGCTTTTT
CASSHGGEKLLF
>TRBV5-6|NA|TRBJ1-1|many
TGTGCCAGCAGCCAACTAACAGGGCAGTTGAAAATGAACACTGAAGCTTTCTTT
CASSQLTGQLKMNTEAFF
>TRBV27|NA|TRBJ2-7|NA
TGTGCCAGCAGCATCATCCGGGGTTTCGGTACCGAGCAGTACTTC
CASSIIRGFGTEQYF
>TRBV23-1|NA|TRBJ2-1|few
TGCGCCAGCAGTCAAATGGGCCTGCTTTGTGAGCAGTTCTTC
CASSQMGLLCEQFF
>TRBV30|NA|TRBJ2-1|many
TGTGCCTGGAGTGTCCTAATCGTAGGCAATGAGCAGTTCTTC
CAWSVLIVGNEQFF
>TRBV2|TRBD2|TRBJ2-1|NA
TGTGCCAGCAGTGCGACTAGCGAGGGCCCCTACAATGAGCAGTTCTTC
CASSATSEGPYNEQFF
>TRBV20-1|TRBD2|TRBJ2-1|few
TGCAGTGCTTTAGCGGGAGGCGACAATGAGCAGTTCTTC
CSALAGGDNEQFF
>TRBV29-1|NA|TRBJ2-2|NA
TGCAGCGTTGAAACCAGGGGGAGGTACACCGGGGAGCTGTTTTTT
CSVETRGRYTGELFF
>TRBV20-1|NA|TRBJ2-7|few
TGCAGTGCGAGCGAGGGCTCTTTCGAGCAGTACTTC
CSASEGSFEQYF
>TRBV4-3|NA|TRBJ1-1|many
TGCGCCAGCAGCCAAGACACAGCTTACGAACCTGAAGCTTTCTTT
CASSQDTAYEPEAFF
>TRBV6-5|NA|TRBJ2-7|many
TGTGCCAGCAGTTACGGGGTGGAGCAGTACTTC
CASSYGVEQYF
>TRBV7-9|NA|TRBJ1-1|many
TGTGCCAGCAGAGAGGGGACTGAAGCTTTCTTT
CASREGTEAFF
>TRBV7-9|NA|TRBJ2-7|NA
TGTGCCAGCAGCTTAGAAGGGGGACGGAACGAGCAGTACTTC
CASSLEGGRNEQYF
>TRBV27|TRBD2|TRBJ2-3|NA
TGTGCCAGCAGACTAGCGGGAGCGGGGCCAGATACGCAGTATTTT
CASRLAGAGPDTQYF
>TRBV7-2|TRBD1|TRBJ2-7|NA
TGTGCCAGCCGCCCGGACAGGTCCGACGAGCAGTACTTC
CASRPDRSDEQYF
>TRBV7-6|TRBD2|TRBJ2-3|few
TGTGCCAGCAGCTGGAGAACTGGGACAGGGACTAGCGGGATGGGAGATACGCAGTATTTT
CASSWRTGTGTSGMGDTQYF
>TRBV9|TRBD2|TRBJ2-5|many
TGTGCCAGCAGCCCAAGTCTAGCGGAAGAGACCCAGTACTTC
CASSPSLAEETQYF
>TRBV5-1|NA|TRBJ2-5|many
TGCGCCAGCAGCTTAGTTCAGGCGAAACTACAAGAGACCCAGTACTTC
CASSLVQAKLQETQYF
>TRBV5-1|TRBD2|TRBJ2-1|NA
TGCGCCAGCAGGTACCCGGGACTAGCGGGATACAATGCGCAGTTCTTC
CASRYPGLAGYNAQFF
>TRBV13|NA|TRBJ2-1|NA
TGTGCCAGCAGCTTATGGGGCAGCTCCAATGAGCAGATCTTC
CASSLWGSSNEQIF
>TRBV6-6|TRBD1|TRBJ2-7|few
TGTGCCAGCAGCCAATCGACAGGGGGCATCTACGAGCAGTACTTC
CASSQSTGGIYEQYF
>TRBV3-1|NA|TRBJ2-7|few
TGTGCCAGCAGCCGCCAGGACCTCCCTAACGAGCAGTACTTC
CASSRQDLPNEQYF
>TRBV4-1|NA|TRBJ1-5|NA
TGCGCCAGCAGCCAAGAAGGAGAGGCAGGGTGGCCCCAGCATTTT
CASSQEGEAGWPQHF
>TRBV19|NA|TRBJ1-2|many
TGTGCCAGTAGTAGATCGACAGCTAACTATGGCTACACCTTC
CASSRSTANYGYTF
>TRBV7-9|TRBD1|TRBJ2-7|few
TGTGCCAGCAGCTTTGACCCGGGACAGGGTTTCCTCTACGAGCAGTACTTC
CASSFDPGQGFLYEQYF
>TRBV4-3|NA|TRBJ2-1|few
TGCGCCAGCAGCCAAAAATGGGGCAGTATGGATGAGCAGTTCTTC
CASSQKWGSMDEQFF
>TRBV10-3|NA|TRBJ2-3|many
TGTGCCATCAGTGAGTCGGAGACGGATGGGGGTGGGCAGTATTTT
CAISESETDGGGQYF
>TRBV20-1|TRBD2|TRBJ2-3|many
TGCAGTGCGCCCTCTAGCGGAGATACGCAGTATTTT
CSAPSSGDTQYF
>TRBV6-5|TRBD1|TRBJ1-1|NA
TGTGCCAGCAGGGACAGGGTTGACACTGAAGCTTTCTTT
CASRDRVDTEAFF
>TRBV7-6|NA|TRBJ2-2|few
TGTGCCAGCAGCTTTCATGGAGACACCGGGGAGCTGTTTTTT
CASSFHGDTGELFF
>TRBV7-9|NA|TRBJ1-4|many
TGTGCCAGCAGCTTAGTGGCGGGCAGATTAAATGAAAAACTGTTTTTT
CASSLVAGRLNEKLFF
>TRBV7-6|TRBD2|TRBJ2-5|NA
TGTGCCAGCAGCCCAGCGGATGTTGCGGGGGGCTTAAAAGAGACCCAGTACTTC
CASSPADVAGGLKETQYF
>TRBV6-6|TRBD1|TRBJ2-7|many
TGTGCCAGCAGTGCTCCGGGACAGGGGTTGATCGAGCAGTACTTC
CASSAPGQGLIEQYF
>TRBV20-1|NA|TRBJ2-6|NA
TGCAGTGCTAGCCGAGACAGGAACCCGTTTTCTGGGGCCAACGTCCTGACTTTC
CSASRDRNPFSGANVLTF
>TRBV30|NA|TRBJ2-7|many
TGTGCCTCGGACAAGCTCTACGAGCAGTACTTC
CASDKLYEQYF